This is a list of T cell receptor beta chains from one sample in a study of memory CD4+ T cells and cytomegalovirus serostatus. This table comes from immunoSEQ multiplex PCR, and its TCRdb copy is limited to in-frame clones, with some not included. The sample lists around 30,000 clones; around four fifths were seen once. Sequenced: memory CD4+ T cells from blood. Receptor source: an adult in good health and CMV-seronegative. Some clones in this sample may be carry-over from other donors' samples. CDR3s leave out the opening cysteine and the closing phenylalanine or tryptophan.

v_call	j_call	cdr3_aa
TRBV25-1	TRBJ2-3	ASSQGDTQY
TRBV18	TRBJ2-7	ASSENRGEQY
TRBV30	TRBJ1-2	AWGRTGLNYGYT
TRBV6-1	TRBJ2-5	ASIRTSGGGETQY
TRBV5-6	TRBJ1-2	ASSATGGYGYT
TRBV11-2	TRBJ1-2	ASSLDLQASYT
TRBV19	TRBJ2-1	ASSTLGVSSYNEQF
TRBV19	TRBJ2-2	ASRKGQHTGELF
TRBV7-9	TRBJ1-1	ASSSVDVKAF
TRBV5-1	TRBJ2-5	ASSLAPGKETQY
TRBV5-8	TRBJ2-3	ASSLRSGDTQY
TRBV5-4	TRBJ1-6	ASSSREGDSPLH
TRBV5-1	TRBJ1-2	ASSLTVPGSNYGYT
TRBV10-3	TRBJ1-1	AIRDREPTEAF
TRBV10-3	TRBJ2-3	AISAADTQY
TRBV7-2	TRBJ2-3	ASSPHLTTDTQY
TRBV11-2	TRBJ2-2	ASSSRLGTMNTGELF
TRBV5-6	TRBJ2-5	ASSMPGETQY
TRBV11-2	TRBJ2-2	ASSTTSGGPPNTGELF
TRBV29-1	TRBJ1-1	SVGGRMNTEAF
TRBV5-1	TRBJ1-2	ASSARRGQGVNYNYGYT
TRBV28	TRBJ2-1	ASSFQGNPYNEQF
TRBV6-5	TRBJ1-1	ASSYRQTNTEAF
TRBV5-1	TRBJ1-6	ASSLAAGDSPLH
TRBV7-2	TRBJ1-6	AVVPGGSSYNSPLH
TRBV7-2	TRBJ2-1	ASRIGQGAPKEQF
TRBV28	TRBJ1-2	ASSWGRGVGYT
TRBV6-6	TRBJ2-1	ASGGASSYNEQF
TRBV19	TRBJ2-1	ASSIVGGGTKSSYNEQF
TRBV18	TRBJ2-1	ASSQTSGVAF
TRBV30	TRBJ1-5	AWSVVQGSQPQH
TRBV7-9	TRBJ2-5	ASSLYIAGAQETQY
TRBV5-1	TRBJ2-5	ASSSGLAGEGETQY
TRBV6-1	TRBJ2-2	ASKRGENTGELF
TRBV10-3	TRBJ2-2	AIRDLLNTGELF
TRBV6-6	TRBJ2-7	ASSSRSGYEQY
TRBV10-3	TRBJ2-7	AISESGTSYEQY
TRBV27	TRBJ1-1	ASSLQTGMNTEAF
TRBV9	TRBJ1-1	ASSVGQFAEAF
TRBV6-1	TRBJ2-2	ASSHLRGTGELF
TRBV6-5	TRBJ1-2	ASSLFGQDYGYT
TRBV11-1	TRBJ1-1	ASSAYPGQGNTEAF
TRBV27	TRBJ1-1	ASSWDRLNTEAF
TRBV27	TRBJ1-6	ASSPLGDYNSPLH
TRBV20-1	TRBJ1-1	SAITAEAF
TRBV6-5	TRBJ1-5	ASSYLGGDQPQH
TRBV2	TRBJ1-5	ASRTRTGSDQPQH
TRBV7-3	TRBJ1-1	ASSFTGRGAEAF
TRBV6-6	TRBJ1-5	ASSSEDSNQPQH
TRBV4-3	TRBJ1-2	ASSQDRGGGYT
TRBV29-1	TRBJ1-1	SVEEWTGPNTEAF
TRBV5-4	TRBJ2-1	ASSLGTSGAYNEQF
TRBV11-2	TRBJ1-1	ASSIGRQDRAF
TRBV18	TRBJ2-6	ASSPSSDGISGANVLT
TRBV10-1	TRBJ2-2	ASSESPGRGGSTGELF